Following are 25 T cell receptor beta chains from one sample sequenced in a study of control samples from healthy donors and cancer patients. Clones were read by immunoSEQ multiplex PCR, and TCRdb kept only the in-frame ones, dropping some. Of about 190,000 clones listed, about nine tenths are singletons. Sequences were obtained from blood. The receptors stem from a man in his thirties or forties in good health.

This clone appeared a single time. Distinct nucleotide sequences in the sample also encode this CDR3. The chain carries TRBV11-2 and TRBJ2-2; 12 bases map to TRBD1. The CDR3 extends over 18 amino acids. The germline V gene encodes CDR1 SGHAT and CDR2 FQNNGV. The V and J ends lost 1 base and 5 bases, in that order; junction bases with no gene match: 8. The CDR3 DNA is TGTGCCAGCAGCTTAGGGCGGGGGGACAGGGGGCGAACCGGGGAGCTGTTTTTT. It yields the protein CASSLGRGDRGRTGELFF.

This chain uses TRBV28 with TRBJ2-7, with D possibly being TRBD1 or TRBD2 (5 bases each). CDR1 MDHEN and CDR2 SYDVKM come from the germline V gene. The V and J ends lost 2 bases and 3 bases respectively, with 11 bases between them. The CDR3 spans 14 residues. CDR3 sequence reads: CASSLRDGSYEQYF. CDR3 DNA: TGTGCCAGCAGTTTACGGGACGGAAGCTACGAGCAGTACTTC. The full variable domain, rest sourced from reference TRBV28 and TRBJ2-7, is DVKVTQSSRYLVKRTGEKVFLECVQDMDHENMFWYRQDPGLGLRLIYFSYDVKMKEKGDIPEGYSVSREKKERFSLILESASTNQTSMYLCASSLRDGSYEQYFGPGTRLTVT.

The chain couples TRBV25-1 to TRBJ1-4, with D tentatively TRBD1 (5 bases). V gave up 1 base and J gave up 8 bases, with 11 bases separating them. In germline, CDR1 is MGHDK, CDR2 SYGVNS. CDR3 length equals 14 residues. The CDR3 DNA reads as TGTGCCAGCAGTGAATCGGACTGGGGGGAAAAACTGTTTTTT. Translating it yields CASSESDWGEKLFF.

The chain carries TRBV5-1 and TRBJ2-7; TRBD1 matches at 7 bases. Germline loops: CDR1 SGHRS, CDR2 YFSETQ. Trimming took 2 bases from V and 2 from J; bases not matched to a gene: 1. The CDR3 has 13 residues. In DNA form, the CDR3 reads TGCGCCAGCAGCTTCGGACAGGCCTACGAGCAGTACTTC. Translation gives CASSFGQAYEQYF.

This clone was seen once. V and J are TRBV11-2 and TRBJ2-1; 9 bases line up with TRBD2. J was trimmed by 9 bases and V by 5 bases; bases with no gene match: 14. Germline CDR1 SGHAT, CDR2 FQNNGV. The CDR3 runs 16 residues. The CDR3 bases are TGTGCCAGCAGCCCGCCGGCTAGCGGGGAAGCTGGTGAGCAGTTCTTC. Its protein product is CASSPPASGEAGEQFF.

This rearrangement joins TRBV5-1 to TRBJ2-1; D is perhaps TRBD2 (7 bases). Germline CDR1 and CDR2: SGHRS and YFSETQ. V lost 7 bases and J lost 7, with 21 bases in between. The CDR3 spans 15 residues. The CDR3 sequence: CASCIGAGAENEQFF. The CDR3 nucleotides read TGCGCCAGCTGCATCGGGGCGGGGGCGGAAAATGAGCAGTTCTTC. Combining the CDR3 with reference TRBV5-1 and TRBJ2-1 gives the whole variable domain KAGVTQTPRYLIKTRGQQVTLSCSPISGHRSVSWYQQTPGQGLQFLFEYFSETQRNKGNFPGRFSGRQFSNSRSEMNVSTLELGDSALYLCASCIGAGAENEQFFGPGTRLTVL.

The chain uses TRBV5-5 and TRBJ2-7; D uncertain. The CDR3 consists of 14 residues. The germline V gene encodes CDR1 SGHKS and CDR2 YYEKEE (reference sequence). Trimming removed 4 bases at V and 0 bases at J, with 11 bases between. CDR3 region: CASSRRTASYEQYF. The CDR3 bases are TGTGCCAGCAGCCGCCGTACCGCCTCCTACGAGCAGTACTTC.

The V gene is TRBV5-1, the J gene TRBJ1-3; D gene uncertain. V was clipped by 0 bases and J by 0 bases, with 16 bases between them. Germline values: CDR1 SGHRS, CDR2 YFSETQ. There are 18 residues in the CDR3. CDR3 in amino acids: CASSLGSGIGLSGNTIYF. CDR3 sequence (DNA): TGCGCCAGCAGCTTGGGATCCGGTATAGGGCTCTCTGGAAACACCATATATTTT.

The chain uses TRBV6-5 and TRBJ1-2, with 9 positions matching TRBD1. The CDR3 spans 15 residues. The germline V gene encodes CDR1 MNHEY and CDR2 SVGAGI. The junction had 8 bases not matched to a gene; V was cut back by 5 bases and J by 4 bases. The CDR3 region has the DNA TGTGCCAGCAGTCACTTGGAGGGACAGGGCTATGGCTACACCTTC. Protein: CASSHLEGQGYGYTF.

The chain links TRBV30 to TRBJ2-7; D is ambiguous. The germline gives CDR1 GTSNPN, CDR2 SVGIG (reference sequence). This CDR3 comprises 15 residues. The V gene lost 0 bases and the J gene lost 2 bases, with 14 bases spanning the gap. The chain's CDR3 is CAWSVNLVGPYEQYF. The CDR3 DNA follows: TGTGCCTGGAGTGTTAATCTTGTTGGCCCCTACGAGCAGTACTTC.

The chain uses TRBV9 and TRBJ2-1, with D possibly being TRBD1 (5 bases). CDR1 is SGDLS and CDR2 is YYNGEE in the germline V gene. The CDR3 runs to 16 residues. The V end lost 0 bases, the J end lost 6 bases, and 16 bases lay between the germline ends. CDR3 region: CASSVATGYMGNEQFF. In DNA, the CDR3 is TGTGCCAGCAGCGTAGCTACAGGCTACATGGGCAATGAGCAGTTCTTC.

The CDR3 DNA follows: TGTGCCAGCAGAAACAGGGGAGGGACCGGGGAGCTGTTTTTT. This encodes CASRNRGGTGELFF. V gene TRBV6-5 combines with J gene TRBJ2-2, with D possibly being TRBD1 or TRBD2 (7 bases each). Between the trimmed V and J ends, which lost 6 bases and 5 bases, there was a span of 13 bases. The germline V gene encodes CDR1 MNHEY and CDR2 SVGAGI. CDR3 size: 14 residues.

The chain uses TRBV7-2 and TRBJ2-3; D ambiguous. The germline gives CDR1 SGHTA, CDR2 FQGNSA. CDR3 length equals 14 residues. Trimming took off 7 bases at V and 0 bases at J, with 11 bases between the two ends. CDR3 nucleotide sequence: TGTGCCAGCACCCTTCGTGCTAGCACAGATACGCAGTATTTT. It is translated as CASTLRASTDTQYF. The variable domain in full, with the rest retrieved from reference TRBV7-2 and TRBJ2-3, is GAGVSQSPSNKVTEKGKDVELRCDPISGHTALYWYRQSLGQGLEFLIYFQGNSAPDKSGLPSDRFSAERTGGSVSTLTIQRTQQEDSAVYLCASTLRASTDTQYFGPGTRLTVL.

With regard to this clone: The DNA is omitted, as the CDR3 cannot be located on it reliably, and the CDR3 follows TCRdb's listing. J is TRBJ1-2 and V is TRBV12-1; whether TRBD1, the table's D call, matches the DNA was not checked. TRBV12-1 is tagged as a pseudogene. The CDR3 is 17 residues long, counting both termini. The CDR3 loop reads CASSFAFGNRGRNGYTF.

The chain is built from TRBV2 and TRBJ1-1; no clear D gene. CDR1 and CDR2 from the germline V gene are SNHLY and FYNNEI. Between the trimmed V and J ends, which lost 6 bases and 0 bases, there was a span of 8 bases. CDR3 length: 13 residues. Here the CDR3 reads CASRDTVNTEAFF. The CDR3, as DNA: TGTGCCAGCAGAGACACAGTGAACACTGAAGCTTTCTTT.

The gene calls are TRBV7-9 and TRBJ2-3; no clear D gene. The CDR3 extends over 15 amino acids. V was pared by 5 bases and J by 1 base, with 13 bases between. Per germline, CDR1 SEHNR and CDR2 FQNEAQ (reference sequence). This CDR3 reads CASSRTFVGTDTQYF. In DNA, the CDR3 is TGTGCCAGCAGCCGGACGTTTGTCGGCACAGATACGCAGTATTTT.

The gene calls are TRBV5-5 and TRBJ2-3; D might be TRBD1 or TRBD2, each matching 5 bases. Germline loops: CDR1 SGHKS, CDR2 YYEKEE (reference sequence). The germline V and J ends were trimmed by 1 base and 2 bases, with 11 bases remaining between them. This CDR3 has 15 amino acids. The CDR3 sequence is CASSLRGGYTDTQYF. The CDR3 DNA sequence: TGTGCCAGCAGCTTGAGGGGCGGGTACACAGATACGCAGTATTTT.

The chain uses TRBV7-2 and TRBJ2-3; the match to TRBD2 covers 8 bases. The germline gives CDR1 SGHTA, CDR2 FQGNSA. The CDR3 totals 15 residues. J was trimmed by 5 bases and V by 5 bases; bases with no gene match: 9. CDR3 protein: CASSRLTGGRDTQYF. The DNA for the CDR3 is TGTGCCAGCAGCCGTTTAACGGGGGGGCGAGATACGCAGTATTTT.

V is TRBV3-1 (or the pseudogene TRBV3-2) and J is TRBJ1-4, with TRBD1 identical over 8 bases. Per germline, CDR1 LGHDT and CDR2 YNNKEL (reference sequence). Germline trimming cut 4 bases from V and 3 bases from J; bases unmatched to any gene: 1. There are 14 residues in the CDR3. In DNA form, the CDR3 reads TGTGCCAGCAGCCCGGACAGGGCTAATGAAAAACTGTTTTTT. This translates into CASSPDRANEKLFF.

CDR3 sequence: CASSQEGFKQFF. CDR3 coding DNA: TGTGCCAGCAGCCAAGAGGGTTTTAAGCAGTTCTTC. The chain is built from TRBV14 and TRBJ2-1, with unresolved D. Germline lookup yields CDR1 SGHDN and CDR2 FVKESK. V shed 0 bases and J shed 11 bases, with 8 bases lying between them. The CDR3 totals 12 residues.

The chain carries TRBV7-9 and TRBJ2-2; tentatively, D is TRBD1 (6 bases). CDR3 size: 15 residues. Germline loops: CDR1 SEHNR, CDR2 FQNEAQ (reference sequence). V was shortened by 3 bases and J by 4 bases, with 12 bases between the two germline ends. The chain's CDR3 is CASSLAGAFTGELFF. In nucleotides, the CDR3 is TGTGCCAGCAGCTTGGCAGGGGCCTTCACCGGGGAGCTGTTTTTT.

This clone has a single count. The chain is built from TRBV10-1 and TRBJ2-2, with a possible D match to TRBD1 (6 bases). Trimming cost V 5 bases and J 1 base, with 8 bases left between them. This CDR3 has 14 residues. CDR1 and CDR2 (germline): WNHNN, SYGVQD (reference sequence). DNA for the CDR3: TGCGCCAGCAGTACGGGACAGAACACCGGGGAGCTGTTTTTT. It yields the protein CASSTGQNTGELFF.

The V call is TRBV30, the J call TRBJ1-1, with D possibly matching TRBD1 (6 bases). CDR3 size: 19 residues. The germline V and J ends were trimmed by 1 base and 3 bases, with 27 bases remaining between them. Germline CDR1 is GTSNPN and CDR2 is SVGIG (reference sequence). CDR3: CAWSEIFPTNLEGDTEAFF. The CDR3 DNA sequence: TGTGCCTGGAGTGAAATTTTCCCGACCAACCTAGAGGGGGACACTGAAGCTTTCTTT.

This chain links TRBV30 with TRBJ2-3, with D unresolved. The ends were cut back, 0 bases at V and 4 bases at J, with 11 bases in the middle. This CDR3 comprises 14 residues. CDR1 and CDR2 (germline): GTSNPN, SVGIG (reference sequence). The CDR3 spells CAWSVQGYADTQYF. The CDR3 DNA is TGTGCCTGGAGTGTACAAGGGTACGCAGATACGCAGTATTTT.

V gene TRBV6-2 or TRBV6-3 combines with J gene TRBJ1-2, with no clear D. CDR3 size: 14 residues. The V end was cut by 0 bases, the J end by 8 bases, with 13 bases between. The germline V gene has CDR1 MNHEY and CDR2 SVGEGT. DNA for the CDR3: TGTGCCAGCAGTTACTCGACCACCTTTCGGGGCTACACCTTC. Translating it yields CASSYSTTFRGYTF.